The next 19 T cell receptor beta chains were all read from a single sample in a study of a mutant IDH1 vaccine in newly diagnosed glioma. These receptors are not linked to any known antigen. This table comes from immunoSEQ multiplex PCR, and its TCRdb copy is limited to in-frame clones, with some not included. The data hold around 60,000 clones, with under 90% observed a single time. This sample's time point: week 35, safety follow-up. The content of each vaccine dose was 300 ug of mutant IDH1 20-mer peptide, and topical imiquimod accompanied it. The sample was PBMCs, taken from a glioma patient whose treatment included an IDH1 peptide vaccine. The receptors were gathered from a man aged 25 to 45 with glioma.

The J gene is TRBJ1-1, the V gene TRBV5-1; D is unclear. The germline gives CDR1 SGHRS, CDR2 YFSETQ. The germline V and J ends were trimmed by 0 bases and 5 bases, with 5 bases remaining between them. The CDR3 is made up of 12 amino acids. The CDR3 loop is CASSLVPTEAFF. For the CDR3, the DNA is TGCGCCAGCAGCTTGGTCCCGACTGAAGCTTTCTTT.

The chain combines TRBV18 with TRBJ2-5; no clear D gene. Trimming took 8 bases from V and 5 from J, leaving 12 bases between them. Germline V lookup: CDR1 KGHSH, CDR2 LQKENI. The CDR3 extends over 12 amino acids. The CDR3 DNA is TGTGCCAGCCGGGCCGGAAGGGAGACCCAGTACTTC. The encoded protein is CASRAGRETQYF.

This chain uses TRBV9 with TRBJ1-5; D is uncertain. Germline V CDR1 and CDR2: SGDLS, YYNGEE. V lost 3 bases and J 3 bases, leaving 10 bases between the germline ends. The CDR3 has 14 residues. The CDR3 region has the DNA TGTGCCAGCAGCGAGACGGGCTACAATCAGCCCCAGCATTTT. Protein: CASSETGYNQPQHF.

The chain's CDR3 is CASSLDSRDRVNSPLHF. In nucleotides, the CDR3 is TGTGCCAGCAGCTTAGATTCCCGGGACAGGGTTAATTCACCCCTCCACTTT. This chain connects TRBV7-8 to TRBJ1-6, with TRBD1 matching over 9 bases. The CDR3 runs to 17 residues. Germline V gene data show CDR1 as SGHVS and CDR2 as FQNEAQ. Trimming took 1 base from V and 6 from J; bases not matched to a gene: 7.

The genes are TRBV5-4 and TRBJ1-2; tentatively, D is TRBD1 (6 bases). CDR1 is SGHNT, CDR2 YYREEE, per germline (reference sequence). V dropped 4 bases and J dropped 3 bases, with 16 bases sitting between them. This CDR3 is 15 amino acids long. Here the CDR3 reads CASSLPMTGHYGYTF. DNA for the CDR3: TGTGCCAGCAGCCTCCCCATGACAGGACACTATGGCTACACCTTC. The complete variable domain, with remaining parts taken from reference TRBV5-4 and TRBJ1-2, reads ETGVTQSPTHLIKTRGQQVTLRCSSQSGHNTVSWYQQALGQGPQFIFQYYREEENGRGNFPPRFSGLQFPNYSSELNVNALELDDSALYLCASSLPMTGHYGYTFGSGTRLTVV.

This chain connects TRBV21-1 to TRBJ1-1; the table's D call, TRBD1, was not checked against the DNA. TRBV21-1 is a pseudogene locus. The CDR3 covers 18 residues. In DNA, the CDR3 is TGTGCCAGCAGCAAAGTATCGAGGACAGGGCCGTTGAACACTGAAGCTTTCTTT. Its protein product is CASSKVSRTGPLNTEAFF.

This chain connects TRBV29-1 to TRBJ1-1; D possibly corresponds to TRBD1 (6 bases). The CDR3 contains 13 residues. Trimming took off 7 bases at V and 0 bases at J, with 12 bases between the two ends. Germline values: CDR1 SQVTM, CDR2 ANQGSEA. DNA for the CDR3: TGCAGCGCCATGGGGGACATGAACACTGAAGCTTTCTTT. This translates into CSAMGDMNTEAFF.

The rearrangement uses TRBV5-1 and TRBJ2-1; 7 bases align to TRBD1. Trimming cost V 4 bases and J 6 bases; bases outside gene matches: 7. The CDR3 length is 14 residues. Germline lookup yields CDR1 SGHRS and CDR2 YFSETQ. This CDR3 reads CASSRDRAVNEQFF. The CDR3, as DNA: TGCGCCAGCAGCAGAGACAGGGCAGTCAATGAGCAGTTCTTC.

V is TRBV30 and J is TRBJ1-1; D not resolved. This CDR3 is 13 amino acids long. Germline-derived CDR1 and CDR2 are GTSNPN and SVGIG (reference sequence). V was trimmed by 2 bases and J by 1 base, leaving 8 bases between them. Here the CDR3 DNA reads TGTGCCTGGAGTCCCATGGGGAACACTGAAGCTTTCTTT. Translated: CAWSPMGNTEAFF.

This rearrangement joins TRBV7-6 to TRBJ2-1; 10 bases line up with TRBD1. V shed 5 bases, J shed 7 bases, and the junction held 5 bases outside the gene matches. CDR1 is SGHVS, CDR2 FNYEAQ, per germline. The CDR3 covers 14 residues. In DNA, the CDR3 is TGTGCCAGCAGCACCGGGACAGGGGATAATGAGCAGTTCTTC. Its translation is CASSTGTGDNEQFF.

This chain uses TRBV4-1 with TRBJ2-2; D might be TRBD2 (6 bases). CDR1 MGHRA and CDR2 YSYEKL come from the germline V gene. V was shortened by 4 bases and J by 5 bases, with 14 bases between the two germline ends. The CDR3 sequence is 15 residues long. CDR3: CASSPVLGRTGELFF. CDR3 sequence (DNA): TGCGCCAGCAGCCCAGTCCTGGGGAGGACCGGGGAGCTGTTTTTT.

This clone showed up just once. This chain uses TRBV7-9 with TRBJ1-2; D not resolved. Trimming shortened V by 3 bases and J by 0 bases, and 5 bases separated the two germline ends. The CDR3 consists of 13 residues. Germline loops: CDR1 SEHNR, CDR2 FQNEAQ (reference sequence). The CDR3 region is CASSFYSNYGYTF. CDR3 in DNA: TGTGCCAGCAGCTTTTATTCTAACTATGGCTACACCTTC.

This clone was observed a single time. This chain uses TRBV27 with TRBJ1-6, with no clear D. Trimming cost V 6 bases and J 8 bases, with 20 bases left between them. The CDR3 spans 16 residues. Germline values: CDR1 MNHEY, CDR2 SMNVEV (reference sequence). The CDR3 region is CASSQGEFLVYSPLHF. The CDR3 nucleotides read TGTGCCAGCAGCCAAGGCGAGTTCTTGGTATATTCACCCCTCCACTTT.

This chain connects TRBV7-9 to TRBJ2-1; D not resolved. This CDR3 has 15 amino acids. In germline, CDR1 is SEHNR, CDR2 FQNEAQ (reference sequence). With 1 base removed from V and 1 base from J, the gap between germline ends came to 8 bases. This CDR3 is CASSLVAGSYNEQFF. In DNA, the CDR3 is TGTGCCAGCAGCTTAGTGGCAGGATCCTACAATGAGCAGTTCTTC.

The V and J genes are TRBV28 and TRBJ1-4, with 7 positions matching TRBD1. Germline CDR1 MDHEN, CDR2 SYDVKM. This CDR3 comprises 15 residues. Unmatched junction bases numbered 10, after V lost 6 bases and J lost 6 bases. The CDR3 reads CASRRAQGSYEKLFF. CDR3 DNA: TGTGCCAGCAGGAGGGCACAGGGGTCGTATGAAAAACTGTTTTTT.

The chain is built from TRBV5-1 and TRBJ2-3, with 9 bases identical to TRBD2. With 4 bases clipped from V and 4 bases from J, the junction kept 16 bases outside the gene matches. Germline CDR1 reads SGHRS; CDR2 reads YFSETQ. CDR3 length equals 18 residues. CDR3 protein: CASSPQAGGPMGADTQYF. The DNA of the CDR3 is TGCGCCAGCAGCCCTCAGGCGGGGGGGCCGATGGGGGCAGATACGCAGTATTTT.

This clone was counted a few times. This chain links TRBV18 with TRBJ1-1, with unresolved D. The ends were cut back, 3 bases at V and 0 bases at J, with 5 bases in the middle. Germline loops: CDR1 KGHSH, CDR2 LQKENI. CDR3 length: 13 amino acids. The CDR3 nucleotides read TGTGCCAGCTCACCGGCTTTGAACACTGAAGCTTTCTTT. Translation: CASSPALNTEAFF. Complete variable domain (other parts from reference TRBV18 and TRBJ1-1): NAGVMQNPRHLVRRRGQEARLRCSPMKGHSHVYWYRQLPEEGLKFMVYLQKENIIDESGMPKERFSAEFPKEGPSILRIQQVVRGDSAAYFCASSPALNTEAFFGQGTRLTVV.

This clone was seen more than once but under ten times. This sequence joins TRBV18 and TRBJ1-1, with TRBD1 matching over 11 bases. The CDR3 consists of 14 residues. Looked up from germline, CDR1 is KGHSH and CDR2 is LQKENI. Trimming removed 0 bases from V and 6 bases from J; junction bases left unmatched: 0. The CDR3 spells CASSPPGQGAEAFF. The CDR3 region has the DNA TGTGCCAGCTCACCACCGGGACAGGGGGCTGAAGCTTTCTTT.

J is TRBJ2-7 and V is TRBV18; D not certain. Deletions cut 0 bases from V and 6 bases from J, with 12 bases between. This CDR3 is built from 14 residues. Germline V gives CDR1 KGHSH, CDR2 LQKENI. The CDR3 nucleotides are TGTGCCAGCTCACCACCCTGGGCCCCCGGCGAGCAGTACTTC. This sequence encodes CASSPPWAPGEQYF. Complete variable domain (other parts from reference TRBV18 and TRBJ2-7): NAGVMQNPRHLVRRRGQEARLRCSPMKGHSHVYWYRQLPEEGLKFMVYLQKENIIDESGMPKERFSAEFPKEGPSILRIQQVVRGDSAAYFCASSPPWAPGEQYFGPGTRLTVT.